Reported below is one T cell receptor beta chain. At least ten counts were recorded for this clonotype. The target of this receptor is not known. Per-base qualities were not stored, and no clone one base away is much larger. The record originates from a study of neurological immune-mediated disorders (dated by TCRdb to the late 2010s). Describing the broader study: The study compared peripheral blood TCR-beta repertoires of HTLV-I-associated myelopathy (HAM/TSP) patients, multiple sclerosis patients and healthy controls using UMI-based sequencing. The 95 to 120 TCR-beta libraries included longitudinal samples, technical triplicates and paired sorted CD4+ and CD8+ T-cell subsets alongside PBMC samples. The cohort was made up of 68 subjects, consisting of some 14 HAM/TSP patients, 34 multiple sclerosis patients and around 20 healthy controls.

At the junction V is shortened by 9 bases and J by 5 bases, with 14 bases in between. From its cysteine to its phenylalanine, the CDR3 spans 12 amino acids. The read is trimmed to its CDR3 DNA, 36 bases read in frame from base 1. The healthy controls were volunteers from a blood bank in Maryland, USA. For unsorted PBMC libraries, 2 million PBMCs were used after storage in RNAlater at -80 degrees C until RNA extraction. PBMCs were separated from peripheral blood using Ficoll-Hypaque density gradient centrifugation and then cryopreserved in liquid nitrogen. cDNA was synthesized by template-switch 5'RACE using a primer carrying a 10-nucleotide random unique molecular identifier by which each TCR transcript was tagged. Over 190 million TCR-beta sequences, covering 15-18 subjects, were produced in each sequencing run. Total RNA was extracted with the RNeasy kit. The KAPA Real-time Library Amplification kit was used to amplify TCR-beta VDJ regions with primers for the TCR constant region and the 5'RACE anchor. A first PCR added sample indexes and Illumina adaptors, and a second PCR then raised library yield. After Ampure bead purification, the roughly 650 bp TCR product was size-selected on a 2% E-gel SizeSelection system. Before pooling, library quality was assessed on a Bioanalyzer, concentration was determined with Qubit, and library quantification was performed with the Kapa Library Quantification kit. Libraries were sequenced paired-end 2 x 150 bp on an Illumina HiSeq 2500. To increase sequence diversity, about 25-31% phiX was spiked into each library pool. Concerning the study's data processing: The quality-filtered reads were processed with the UMI-based MiGEC pipeline, whose error correction step removed more than 80% of the raw TCR sequences. IMGT germline references were used for aligning VDJ genes, and each clonotype was defined as a unique CDR3 amino acid sequence together with its V-J genes. Clonal expansion, Shannon diversity and CDR3 relatedness (CalcPairwiseDistances, ClusterSamples) were evaluated with VDJtools, and phylogenetic trees were built with CLCbio workbench. Clones with at least 8 unique UMIs were defined as expanded, with this threshold being based on coefficient-of-variation modelling across technical triplicates. Through fastp at Q25 and MiXCR, TCRdb rebuilt clones from the public reads, retaining in-frame beta chains. Rows matching on CDR3 protein sequence are summarized as one entry with the most common DNA and genes. The V and J calls, along with clone size, are taken from TCRdb and not from the paper's own processing. Present in this sample are roughly 62,000 distinct CDR3 sequences, about an eighth of which were seen just once. The ten largest clones add up to less than 2% of the sample.

What the authors observed across the whole study: No identical CDR3 amino acid sequences were found to be shared among expanded clones across subjects, suggesting that TCR-beta repertoires were private in all groups. TCR clonal expansion was highest in HAM/TSP patients and lowest in MS patients, with MS patients falling below even healthy controls.

This TCR derives from a man between 60 and 70 years old in good health. The V gene is TRBV12-3 or TRBV12-4 and the J gene is TRBJ2-7; the D call is possibly TRBD1 or TRBD2, each sharing 6 bases. The sequencing sample was made of PBMCs. The DNA sequence is given as TGTGCCAGTTCAGGGGACTCACACGAGCAGTACTTC. This yields the protein CASSGDSHEQYF.